The present T cell receptor (beta chain) was sequenced within a study of cytomegalovirus exposure and HLA in healthy donors. To note about this clone: The target antigen is unknown.

The PCR made use of 60 Vbeta and 13 Jbeta primers. Generated by immunoSEQ multiplex PCR, the TCRdb table keeps only in-frame clones and is missing some. The data contain approximately 150,000 clones, over 75% of them singletons. Broader study findings: Accurate HLA-A and HLA-B prediction from TCR beta sequences was reported for most subjects. CMV serostatus alone was available as immune exposure information. Sequencing depth roughly uniform across donors was assumed in presence/absence analyses. It was likely that a cluster of highly shared sequence variants was a sequencing artifact.

The sequence was obtained from a male donor in good health and CMV-seronegative. Sequencing was done on a sample of PBMCs.

The CDR3 region is CASSLARDRGLTEAFF. The CDR3 bases are TGCGCCAGCAGCTTGGCCAGGGACAGGGGGCTCACTGAAGCTTTCTTT. The V and J genes are TRBV5-1 and TRBJ1-1, with 12 nucleotides matching TRBD1. Germline V gene sequence: CDR1 SGHRS, CDR2 YFSETQ. CDR3 size: 16 residues. V was pared by 0 bases and J by 4 bases, with 4 bases of the junction left unmatched.